The clone carrying this TCR beta chain came up many times. The sample is drawn from a study of T cells in Graves' hyperthyroidism and ophthalmopathy. Looking at the study overall: At initial diagnosis, before any treatment had begun, peripheral blood was obtained.

Amplified TCR beta CDR3 regions came from RNA transcripts. The HTBI primer set drove a first-round RT-PCR of the TCR CDR3. Each CDR3 protein gets one entry after TCRdb re-called the multiplex PCR reads with MiXCR. The sample comprises fewer than 400,000 distinct CDR3 sequences, around an eighth of which are singletons, and around 27% rests with the top ten. The TCR sequence derives from a man aged 45 to 65 with Graves' ophthalmopathy. Sequenced sample: blood.

CDR3 coding DNA: TGTGCCAGCAGTTACGAGCTAGCGTATACCTACGAGCAGTACTTC. It yields the protein CASSYELAYTYEQYF. This sequence joins TRBV6-2 or TRBV6-3 and TRBJ2-7, with D perhaps matching TRBD2 (6 bases). V lost 2 bases and J 2 bases, leaving 13 bases between the germline ends. This CDR3 region has 15 residues. Per the germline V gene, CDR1 is MNHEY and CDR2 is SVGEGT.